Listed below are T cell receptor beta chains from one sample, sequenced in a study of blood T cell repertoires in COVID-19. Only in-frame clones appear in the TCRdb table, and some are missing; sequencing was by immunoSEQ multiplex PCR. This table holds about 210,000 clones, roughly 89% found once. Material: PBMCs or T cells enriched from blood (not recorded which). The receptors come from a man between 18 and 29 years old with acute COVID-19. CDR3s include the opening cysteine and the closing phenylalanine or tryptophan. Each record gives: CDR3 protein, CDR3 DNA, J gene, V gene, clone size, D gene. The D gene is left open where the match is weak. Size values are once, few and many counts, or a class for expanded clones, and some rows have none.

CASTEGGQPQHF,TGTGCCAGTACCGAAGGGGGACAGCCCCAGCATTTT,TRBJ1-5,TRBV19,.,.
CASSIGENTEAFF,TGTGCCAGTAGTATTGGAGAGAACACTGAAGCTTTCTTT,TRBJ1-1,TRBV19,.,.
CASYRGGQPQHF,TGCGCCAGCTACAGGGGAGGTCAGCCCCAGCATTTT,TRBJ1-5,TRBV23-1,.,TRBD1
CASSLREGLGNEQFF,TGTGCTAGCAGCTTAAGGGAGGGCCTCGGGAATGAGCAGTTCTTC,TRBJ2-1,TRBV7-7,.,TRBD2
CAAGEANTGELFF,TGTGCCGCCGGGGAGGCCAACACCGGGGAGCTGTTTTTT,TRBJ2-2,TRBV7-8,many,.
CATSSSQISGNTIYF,TGTGCCACCAGCAGTTCACAGATCTCTGGAAACACCATATATTTT,TRBJ1-3,TRBV15,.,.
CASSYGQGGSYEQYF,TGTGCCAGCAGTTACGGACAGGGGGGCTCCTACGAGCAGTACTTC,TRBJ2-7,TRBV6-5,.,TRBD1
CASSLPGEGGSYEQYF,TGTGCCAGCAGTCTACCGGGAGAGGGGGGGAGCTACGAGCAGTACTTC,TRBJ2-7,TRBV28,.,.
CASSSPRDRHQPQHF,TGTGCCAGCAGTTCGCCCCGGGACAGACATCAGCCCCAGCATTTT,TRBJ1-5,TRBV27,few,TRBD1
CASSWSDGDNYGYTF,TGTGCCAGCAGTTGGAGTGACGGGGATAACTATGGCTACACCTTC,TRBJ1-2,TRBV2,.,.
CASSSGTGHTDTQYF,TGTGCCAGCAGTTCCGGGACAGGGCACACAGATACGCAGTATTTT,TRBJ2-3,TRBV6-5,.,TRBD1
CASSPNSVAGSSYNEQFF,TGTGCCAGCAGTCCCAATTCGGTAGCGGGGAGCTCCTACAATGAGCAGTTCTTC,TRBJ2-1,TRBV28,.,TRBD2
CASSFPGKAFF,TGTGCCAGCAGTTTCCCCGGTAAAGCTTTCTTT,TRBJ1-1,TRBV12-3/TRBV12-4,once,.
CASSFMDRGEASPFF,TGTGCCAGCAGCTTCATGGACAGGGGAGAGGCGTCCCCGTTCTTC,TRBJ2-1,TRBV5-4,.,TRBD1
CASSKAGGLLNTEAFF,TGTGCCAGTAGTAAGGCGGGAGGGCTCCTGAACACTGAAGCTTTCTTT,TRBJ1-1,TRBV19,once,.
CASSLGVASGYEQYF,TGTGCCAGCAGCTTAGGGGTCGCTAGCGGCTACGAGCAGTACTTC,TRBJ2-7,TRBV7-2,once,TRBD2
CASSPRLAIGELFF,TGTGCCAGCAGTCCCAGACTAGCCATCGGGGAGCTGTTTTTT,TRBJ2-2,TRBV6-2/TRBV6-3,.,TRBD2
CAISDLAGRAHEQYF,TGTGCCATCAGTGATTTGGCGGGAAGAGCCCACGAGCAGTACTTC,TRBJ2-7,TRBV10-3,.,.
CASSPPIDRGQRNTIYF,TGTGCCAGCTCACCACCCATCGACAGGGGGCAGAGAAACACCATATATTTT,TRBJ1-3,TRBV18,once,TRBD1
CASSYASGGSTDTQYF,TGTGCCAGCAGCTATGCTAGCGGGGGGAGCACAGATACGCAGTATTTT,TRBJ2-3,TRBV11-2,.,TRBD2
CASSPTGGGSNQPQHF,TGTGCCAGCAGTCCAACAGGGGGCGGAAGCAATCAGCCCCAGCATTTT,TRBJ1-5,TRBV7-2,.,TRBD1
CASSQDETAYQPQHF,TGCGCCAGCAGCCAAGATGAGACAGCCTATCAGCCCCAGCATTTT,TRBJ1-5,TRBV4-1,.,.
CAISGGGASGRGDTQYF,TGTGCCATCAGTGGGGGGGGCGCTAGCGGGAGAGGAGATACGCAGTATTTT,TRBJ2-3,TRBV10-3,.,TRBD2
CASSLGAGGPLSSYEQYF,TGTGCCAGCAGCTTAGGGGCGGGAGGGCCATTAAGCTCCTACGAGCAGTACTTC,TRBJ2-7,TRBV7-6,.,TRBD2
CAWGTTRHEQYF,TGTGCCTGGGGGACAACACGACACGAGCAGTACTTC,TRBJ2-7,TRBV30,.,.
CASISDSEDGGANVLTF,TGTGCCAGCATCTCGGACAGTGAAGACGGTGGGGCCAACGTCCTGACTTTC,TRBJ2-6,TRBV2,.,.
CASSLSANPYGYTF,TGTGCCAGCAGTTTAAGCGCAAATCCCTATGGCTACACCTTC,TRBJ1-2,TRBV28,.,.